These 28 T cell receptor beta chains share one sample of origin, sequenced in a study of beta chain features in type 1 diabetes. Overall study results and limits: Type 1 diabetes patients showed a moderate but significant shortening of TCRB CDR3s in all four CD4+ subsets.

Investigators reverse transcribed all isolated RNA, so they sequenced expressed TCRB transcripts. Sequenced by immunoSEQ multiplex PCR; TCRdb stores in-frame clones only, minus some. The data hold about 340,000 clones, with approximately 13% observed a single time. No antigen has been assigned to these receptors. The sequenced material came from naive CD4+ T cells from blood. These receptors originate from a woman aged 18 to 35 with type 1 diabetes.

This clone was detected only once. The chain employs TRBV6-5 and TRBJ2-3; 8 bases align to TRBD2. The J segment lost 6 bases and the V segment lost 8 bases, leaving 10 bases of the junction unmatched. The CDR3 has 14 residues. CDR1 MNHEY and CDR2 SVGAGI come from the germline V gene. CDR3 region: CASRVSGGPDTQYF. The CDR3 DNA sequence: TGTGCCAGCCGCGTGTCGGGAGGGCCTGATACGCAGTATTTT.

This clone has a handful of counts. The chain combines TRBV30 with TRBJ1-4, with a possible D match to TRBD1 (5 bases). The CDR3 is 13 residues long. Trimming took 5 bases from V and 5 from J, leaving 12 bases between them. The germline V gene encodes CDR1 GTSNPN and CDR2 SVGIG (reference sequence). The CDR3 DNA follows: TGTGCCTGGCAACTCGACAGAAATGAAAAACTGTTTTTT. Translated, it gives CAWQLDRNEKLFF.

The J gene is TRBJ2-1, the V gene TRBV7-2, with no clear D. V was shortened by 5 bases and J by 0 bases, with 11 bases between the two germline ends. The CDR3 length is 15 residues. Germline CDR1 reads SGHTA; CDR2 reads FQGNSA. The CDR3 sequence: CASSAGLSSYNEQFF. The CDR3 DNA reads TGTGCCAGCAGCGCCGGTCTGAGCTCCTACAATGAGCAGTTCTTC.

The chain uses TRBV19 and TRBJ2-3; D is ambiguous. With 3 bases removed from V and 5 bases from J, the gap between germline ends came to 15 bases. The CDR3 spans 15 residues. CDR1 and CDR2 from the germline V gene are LNHDA and SQIVND (reference sequence). The CDR3 DNA is TGTGCCAGTAGTATTGGGCCCTCGGTCCTAGATACGCAGTATTTT. As protein: CASSIGPSVLDTQYF.

This clone was seen only a few times. The genes are TRBV6-1 and TRBJ2-7, with 8 bases that match TRBD1. The CDR3 sequence is 13 residues long. Trimming took 11 bases from V and 4 from J; bases not matched to a gene: 10. The germline V gene has CDR1 MNHNS and CDR2 SASEGT. Here the CDR3 reads CAGRGTGIYEQYF. The CDR3 DNA reads as TGTGCCGGGCGAGGGACAGGCATATACGAGCAGTACTTC.

Only a few counts were recorded for this clone. This chain joins TRBV4-1 and TRBJ2-7; 7 bases are shared with TRBD2. The V gene's germline CDR1 is MGHRA and CDR2 YSYEKL. J was trimmed by 5 bases and V by 3 bases; bases with no gene match: 7. The CDR3 is made up of 14 amino acids. CDR3 in DNA: TGCGCCAGCAGCCAGGGGAGGGGTTGGGACGAGCAGTACTTC. It yields the protein CASSQGRGWDEQYF.

In its sample, this clone was seen a few times. The V call is TRBV11-2, the J call TRBJ2-5, with D maybe TRBD2 (5 bases). CDR1 and CDR2 (germline): SGHAT, FQNNGV. This CDR3 comprises 15 residues. The germline V and J ends were trimmed by 1 base and 2 bases, with 11 bases remaining between them. CDR3 nucleotides: TGTGCCAGCAGCTTAGGAGAGAGGGAACAAGAGACCCAGTACTTC. It is translated as CASSLGEREQETQYF.

This clone was seen a few times. V usage is TRBV25-1 and J usage is TRBJ2-2; D is possibly TRBD1 (7 bases). CDR1 MGHDK and CDR2 SYGVNS come from the germline V gene. This CDR3 contains 15 residues. The V gene lost 6 bases and the J gene lost 5 bases, with 16 bases spanning the gap. CDR3: CASRGYRGGTGELFF. The CDR3 bases are TGTGCCAGCAGGGGATACAGGGGAGGAACCGGGGAGCTGTTTTTT.

This clone came up a few times. The V call is TRBV7-2, the J call TRBJ2-1; D call uncertain. The V and J ends lost 5 bases and 5 bases respectively, with 10 bases between them. The CDR3 extends over 13 amino acids. The V gene's germline CDR1 is SGHTA and CDR2 FQGNSA. The CDR3 reads CASSTHTDNEQFF. CDR3 DNA: TGTGCCAGCAGCACCCACACAGACAATGAGCAGTTCTTC.

This chain joins TRBV7-9 and TRBJ2-1; D is ambiguous. The CDR3 loop spans 12 amino acids. Germline assignment: CDR1 SEHNR and CDR2 FQNEAQ (reference sequence). Trimming stripped 0 bases from V and 10 bases from J, with 7 bases between. CDR3 in DNA: TGTGCCAGCAGCTTAGCCCTGCGGGAGCAGTTCTTC. Its protein is CASSLALREQFF.

This clone was seen a few times. The same CDR3 also results from other DNA sequences found in this sample. The rearrangement links TRBV20-1 to TRBJ2-5, with D hard to call. The V gene lost 6 bases and the J gene lost 5 bases, with 7 bases spanning the gap. The CDR3 totals 10 residues. CDR1 is DFQATT, CDR2 SNEGSKA, per germline (reference sequence). CDR3 DNA: TGCAGTGCGCAGGCGGAGACCCAGTACTTC. The encoded protein is CSAQAETQYF.

A few counts support this clone. The chain carries TRBV5-4 and TRBJ1-4; D unresolved. V lost 5 bases and J lost 2, with 10 bases in between. This CDR3 is built from 14 residues. Germline assignment: CDR1 SGHNT and CDR2 YYREEE (reference sequence). CDR3 in DNA: TGTGCCAGCAGTTCGACTCTTACTAATGAAAAACTGTTTTTT. It encodes CASSSTLTNEKLFF.

The chain is built from TRBV19 and TRBJ2-1, with 10 bases matching TRBD2. The CDR3 covers 15 residues. The V gene's germline CDR1 is LNHDA and CDR2 SQIVND (reference sequence). V gave up 5 bases and J gave up 9 bases; unmatched junction bases: 10. The CDR3 DNA sequence: TGTGCCAGTAGTGGGTGGAGCGGGAGGGCCGCTGAGCAGTTCTTC. Its protein is CASSGWSGRAAEQFF.

The V and J genes are TRBV2 and TRBJ2-5; D uncertain. Germline V gene lookup returns CDR1 SNHLY and CDR2 FYNNEI. This CDR3 has 12 amino acids. Trimming cost V 6 bases and J 3 bases, with 8 bases left between them. The DNA for the CDR3 is TGTGCCAGCAGGGCAAATGAAGAGACCCAGTACTTC. Translating gives CASRANEETQYF.

This clone came up a few times. The sample contains more than one DNA sequence encoding this CDR3. The rearrangement joins TRBV28 to TRBJ2-6, with D unresolved. The germline V gene has CDR1 MDHEN and CDR2 SYDVKM. Trimming took off 5 bases at V and 0 bases at J, with 8 bases between the two ends. The CDR3 has 15 residues. CDR3 in DNA: TGTGCCAGCAGTCCCCCGGGCTCTGGGGCCAACGTCCTGACTTTC. Translation: CASSPPGSGANVLTF.

This clone came up a few times. The chain joins TRBV6-5 to TRBJ1-5; TRBD1 matches 7 bases. In germline, CDR1 is MNHEY, CDR2 SVGAGI. The J segment lost 3 bases and the V segment lost 6 bases, leaving 5 bases of the junction unmatched. The CDR3 totals 14 residues. The CDR3 region has the DNA TGTGCCAGCAGACCTGGGACAGCCAATCAGCCCCAGCATTTT. It yields the protein CASRPGTANQPQHF.

The CDR3 sequence is CASSLAEYSNEQFF. Written as DNA, the CDR3 is TGTGCCAGCAGCTTAGCTGAGTACAGTAATGAGCAGTTCTTC. V gene TRBV11-2 combines with J gene TRBJ2-1; no reliable D call. Germline CDR1 SGHAT, CDR2 FQNNGV. There are 14 residues in the CDR3. V lost 1 base and J 7 bases, leaving 11 bases between the germline ends. Full variable domain (missing parts from reference TRBV11-2 and TRBJ2-1): EAGVAQSPRYKIIEKRQSVAFWCNPISGHATLYWYQQILGQGPKLLIQFQNNGVVDDSQLPKDRFSAERLKGVDSTLKIQPAKLEDSAVYLCASSLAEYSNEQFFGPGTRLTVL.

This clone came up a few times. This chain connects TRBV5-1 to TRBJ2-1; tentatively, D is TRBD2 (6 bases). Germline V CDR1 and CDR2: SGHRS, YFSETQ. The CDR3 runs 16 residues. Trimming took 2 bases from V and 2 from J, leaving 14 bases between them. The CDR3 sequence: CASSFVAGPPYNEQFF. The CDR3 bases are TGCGCCAGCAGCTTTGTGGCGGGACCCCCCTACAATGAGCAGTTCTTC.

The rearrangement uses TRBV9 and TRBJ2-1; maybe TRBD2 (5 bases). The CDR3 loop spans 11 amino acids. CDR1 and CDR2 from the germline V gene are SGDLS and YYNGEE. V was trimmed by 3 bases and J by 10 bases, leaving 8 bases between them. CDR3 in DNA: TGTGCCAGCAGCGCGGGAAGAGAGCAGTTCTTC. Its translation is CASSAGREQFF.

This clone was detected only a few times. V usage is TRBV30 and J usage is TRBJ2-2; a possible D gene is TRBD2 (6 bases). This CDR3 region has 14 residues. The V gene lost 3 bases and the J gene lost 1 base, with 9 bases spanning the gap. Germline loops: CDR1 GTSNPN, CDR2 SVGIG (reference sequence). This chain's CDR3 is CAWSGDLNTGELFF. CDR3 in DNA: TGTGCCTGGAGCGGGGACTTGAACACCGGGGAGCTGTTTTTT.

The chain couples TRBV27 to TRBJ2-5; TRBD1 aligns across 9 bases. This CDR3 comprises 15 residues. V lost 4 bases and J lost 5; bases outside the gene matches: 8. Germline-derived CDR1 and CDR2 are MNHEY and SMNVEV (reference sequence). The CDR3 loop is CASSSSGTGWETQYF. The CDR3 DNA sequence: TGTGCCAGCAGTTCCTCCGGGACAGGGTGGGAGACCCAGTACTTC.

This clone was counted a few times. The chain uses TRBV9 and TRBJ1-2; no clear D gene. Deletions cut 3 bases from V and 5 bases from J, with 5 bases between. Per the germline V gene, CDR1 is SGDLS and CDR2 is YYNGEE. CDR3 length: 11 residues. CDR3 loop: CASSAPYGYTF. Written as DNA, the CDR3 is TGTGCCAGCAGCGCTCCTTATGGCTACACCTTC.

This clone was observed a handful of times. The V gene is TRBV11-1, the J gene TRBJ2-2; D gene unclear. Germline V gene sequence: CDR1 SGHAT, CDR2 FQDESV (reference sequence). Deletions cut 5 bases from V and 2 bases from J, with 9 bases between. The CDR3 is made up of 14 amino acids. The CDR3 reads CASSPTRNTGELFF. In nucleotides, the CDR3 is TGTGCCAGCAGCCCCACAAGAAACACCGGGGAGCTGTTTTTT.

J is TRBJ2-1 and V is TRBV10-1, with TRBD2 identical over 8 bases. Germline V gene sequence: CDR1 WNHNN, CDR2 SYGVQD (reference sequence). The V segment lost 4 bases and the J segment 0 bases; nucleotides outside the gene matches: 2. The CDR3 extends over 15 amino acids. CDR3 sequence: CASSAGTSSYNEQFF. The CDR3 coding sequence is TGCGCCAGCAGTGCCGGGACTAGCTCCTACAATGAGCAGTTCTTC.

The rearrangement links TRBV7-2 to TRBJ1-5; TRBD1 is a possible D gene (6 bases). Deletions cut 5 bases from V and 5 bases from J, with 13 bases between. The CDR3 consists of 14 residues. Per germline, CDR1 SGHTA and CDR2 FQGNSA. The CDR3 sequence is CASSKDSGHQPQHF. As DNA, the CDR3 is TGTGCCAGCAGCAAGGACAGCGGCCATCAGCCCCAGCATTTT.

This clone was recorded a few times. CDR3 in amino acids: CASSLASSRGTGELFF. CDR3 in DNA: TGCGCCAGCAGCTTGGCCTCCTCTAGGGGCACCGGGGAGCTGTTTTTT. The rearrangement joins TRBV5-1 to TRBJ2-2, with D maybe TRBD1 (5 bases). V shed 0 bases and J shed 4 bases, with 13 bases lying between them. CDR3 size: 16 residues. Looked up from germline, CDR1 is SGHRS and CDR2 is YFSETQ.

This rearrangement joins TRBV7-9 to TRBJ1-5; D unclear. The CDR3 contains 13 residues. The germline V gene encodes CDR1 SEHNR and CDR2 FQNEAQ (reference sequence). V was clipped by 1 base and J by 7 bases, with 8 bases between them. The CDR3 region has the DNA TGTGCCAGCAGCTTAGGATATCGGCAGCCCCAGCATTTT. Protein product: CASSLGYRQPQHF.

The chain is built from TRBV21-1 and TRBJ2-5; the tabulated D call, TRBD2, remains unverified against the DNA. TRBV21-1 has pseudogene status. The CDR3 totals 9 residues. For the CDR3, the DNA is TGTGCCAGCAGCCCGGCCCAGTACTTC. Its translation: CASSPAQYF.